The 2 T cell receptor beta chains presented below share a single source sample, sequenced in a study of monozygotic twins with inflammatory bowel disease. Following a re-call of the 5' RACE reads, TCRdb has one entry per CDR3 protein and lacks DNA. The sample table includes some 160,000 distinct CDR3 sequences. Sequenced input: blood. These TCRs come from a human donor with ulcerative colitis or Crohn's disease, or a healthy co-twin of an affected twin (not recorded which).

The chain links TRBV7-9 to TRBJ1-1; lacking DNA, the TRBD1 call made by TCRdb goes unchecked. There are 15 residues in the CDR3. Germline lookup yields CDR1 SEHNR and CDR2 FQNEAQ (reference sequence). CDR3 amino acids: CASSLLTGLRTEAFF.

V is TRBV2 and J is TRBJ1-2; the D call of TRBD1 rests on TCRdb alone, since no DNA is present to check it. The CDR3 covers 17 residues. CDR1 and CDR2 from the germline V gene are SNHLY and FYNNEI. The CDR3 protein is CASSAWDRTSKNYGYTF.